This TCR beta chain was sequenced for a study of OX40 agonist ivuxolimab in advanced cancers. In the study overall: Partial response was recorded in three patients: one hepatocellular carcinoma and two cutaneous melanoma cases.

Whole-study findings and limits: Partial responders at 0.1-3.0 mg/kg had among the lowest clonal expansion.

The trim removed 6 bases at V and 3 bases at J, leaving 4 bases unmatched. In germline, CDR1 is MNHNS, CDR2 SASEGT. CDR3 length: 14 amino acids. On this clone: Its matching antigen is unknown.

TCRdb keeps only in-frame clones here, not all; method: immunoSEQ multiplex PCR. The table has about 70,000 clones, approximately 80% seen once; the top ten hold under 1.2%. The clonotype originates from an adult with an advanced solid tumor such as melanoma, head and neck, liver or kidney cancer. This rearrangement joins TRBV6-1 to TRBJ1-5, with TRBD1 matching over 8 bases. The specimen comprised CD4+ or CD8+ T cells sorted from blood, sampled in a trial of the OX40 agonist ivuxolimab. This CDR3 reads CASSGTGLNQPQHF. CDR3 DNA sequence: TGTGCCAGCAGCGGGACAGGCCTCAATCAGCCCCAGCATTTT.